Below, 5 T cell receptor beta chains from the same sample are listed, as sequenced in a study of long-term antiretroviral therapy in people with HIV. With survey level as its setting, the immunoSEQ assay was v3.0. Sequenced by immunoSEQ multiplex PCR; TCRdb stores in-frame clones only, minus some. The data hold about 20,000 clones, with around 80% observed a single time. Sequenced material: unsorted PBMCs, taken 1.9 years after starting antiretroviral therapy. The receptors were sampled from a woman between 45 and 65 years old with HIV.

CDR3 amino acids: CAPATLISYNEQFF. The DNA of the CDR3 is TGTGCCCCCGCGACCCTCATAAGTTACAATGAGCAGTTCTTC. The chain is built from TRBV27 and TRBJ2-1; no firm D call. The CDR3 has 14 residues. Germline V gene lookup returns CDR1 MNHEY and CDR2 SMNVEV (reference sequence). V gave up 11 bases and J gave up 4 bases, with 18 bases separating them.

The chain joins TRBV4-3 to TRBJ1-6; 9 bases are shared with TRBD1. V lost 0 bases and J lost 11; bases outside the gene matches: 11. The V gene's germline CDR1 is LGHNA and CDR2 YSLEER. The CDR3 totals 17 residues. CDR3 loop: CASSQEAKDRGYTPLHF. The CDR3 DNA follows: TGCGCCAGCAGCCAAGAAGCGAAAGACAGGGGGTATACACCCCTCCACTTT.

V and J are TRBV5-4 and TRBJ2-7, with 7 bases fitting TRBD2. The CDR3 is made up of 15 amino acids. Germline V gene sequence: CDR1 SGHNT, CDR2 YYREEE (reference sequence). Trimming at V came to 0 bases and at J to 6 bases, leaving 9 bases not matched to a gene. The CDR3 sequence is CASSLEDRAGREQYF. The CDR3, as DNA: TGTGCCAGCAGCTTGGAGGATCGAGCGGGGCGCGAGCAGTACTTC. The complete variable domain, with remaining parts taken from reference TRBV5-4 and TRBJ2-7, reads ETGVTQSPTHLIKTRGQQVTLRCSSQSGHNTVSWYQQALGQGPQFIFQYYREEENGRGNFPPRFSGLQFPNYSSELNVNALELDDSALYLCASSLEDRAGREQYFGPGTRLTVT.

This clone is a singleton in its sample. The chain is built from TRBV2 and TRBJ2-5; TRBD2 aligns across 7 bases. Looked up from germline, CDR1 is SNHLY and CDR2 is FYNNEI. The CDR3 has 13 residues. V shed 7 bases and J 5 bases; nucleotides not matched to a gene: 7. CDR3 amino acids: CASTSVGGETQYF. CDR3 bases: TGTGCCAGCACTAGCGTCGGGGGGGAGACCCAGTACTTC.

This clone was seen once. The chain recombines TRBV4-3 with TRBJ2-3; 9 nucleotides line up with TRBD2. Trimming at V came to 4 bases and at J to 6 bases, leaving 5 bases not matched to a gene. The CDR3 runs 14 residues. CDR1 is LGHNA, CDR2 YSLEER, per germline. For the CDR3, the DNA is TGCGCCAGCAGCCGTAGCGGGGGTCGGGATACGCAGTATTTT. Amino acid sequence: CASSRSGGRDTQYF.